Below, 18 T cell receptor beta chains from the same sample are listed, as sequenced in a study of cytomegalovirus exposure and HLA in healthy donors. Measured with immunoSEQ multiplex PCR; TCRdb has only the in-frame clones, and not every one. The profile shows 180,000 or so clones, roughly 86% of them singletons. Sequencing was performed on PBMCs. All receptors derive from a man younger than 40 in good health and CMV-seropositive.

The CDR3 DNA reads TGTGCCAGTAGTATCCAGGGCGTTCGGGGAAACACCATATATTTT. Its protein is CASSIQGVRGNTIYF. The chain is built from TRBV19 and TRBJ1-3, with D maybe TRBD1 (5 bases). Germline V gene lookup returns CDR1 LNHDA and CDR2 SQIVND (reference sequence). The CDR3 runs 15 residues. V lost 3 bases to trimming and J lost 4 bases, with 13 bases between them.

The V and J genes are TRBV7-2 and TRBJ2-7, with TRBD1 matching over 9 bases. V lost 2 bases and J lost 1; bases outside the gene matches: 3. CDR1 is SGHTA, CDR2 FQGNSA, per germline. The CDR3 totals 15 residues. The CDR3 here is CASSLRGQGSYEQYF. The CDR3 DNA reads TGTGCCAGCAGCTTAAGAGGACAGGGGTCCTACGAGCAGTACTTC.

This chain connects TRBV11-3 to TRBJ1-2; D is perhaps TRBD1 (5 bases). Trimming took 3 bases from V and 2 from J, leaving 7 bases between them. The CDR3 totals 13 residues. The germline V gene encodes CDR1 SGHNT and CDR2 YENEEA. CDR3 coding DNA: TGTGCCAGCAGCTTTGAGGGGAACTATGGCTACACCTTC. Its protein product is CASSFEGNYGYTF.

As DNA, the CDR3 is TGTGCCAGTAACCCCACAGGGTTGCGCACCGGGGAGCTGTTTTTT. The encoded protein is CASNPTGLRTGELFF. V is TRBV19 and J is TRBJ2-2, with a weak D call TRBD1 (6 bases). The CDR3 sequence is 15 residues long. V gave up 7 bases and J gave up 4 bases, with 16 bases separating them. Germline V CDR1 and CDR2: LNHDA, SQIVND (reference sequence).

The chain employs TRBV6-1 and TRBJ2-7, with D perhaps TRBD1 (6 bases). V lost 4 bases and J lost 4, with 17 bases in between. Germline V CDR1 and CDR2: MNHNS, SASEGT. CDR3 length: 15 amino acids. CDR3 DNA: TGTGCCAGCAGTGGAGGGAGACAGGCCCCTTACGAGCAGTACTTC. This translates into CASSGGRQAPYEQYF.

The V call is TRBV9, the J call TRBJ2-3; either TRBD1 or TRBD2 may fit D (6 bases each). V shed 0 bases and J shed 5 bases, with 19 bases lying between them. CDR3 size: 17 residues. Germline V gives CDR1 SGDLS, CDR2 YYNGEE. CDR3 coding DNA: TGTGCCAGCAGCGTAGCAGGGGCGGGGCGCGATGGAGATACGCAGTATTTT. Protein sequence: CASSVAGAGRDGDTQYF. Together with reference TRBV9 and TRBJ2-3, the CDR3 gives the full variable domain: DSGVTQTPKHLITATGQRVTLRCSPRSGDLSVYWYQQSLDQGLQFLIQYYNGEERAKGNILERFSAQQFPDLHSELNLSSLELGDSALYFCASSVAGAGRDGDTQYFGPGTRLTVL.

The chain links TRBV29-1 to TRBJ2-5; tentatively, D is TRBD1 (6 bases). V lost 6 bases, J lost 1 base, and 12 bases lay in between. This CDR3 is built from 13 residues. Germline V gene data show CDR1 as SQVTM and CDR2 as ANQGSEA. The CDR3 loop reads CSVQWTAQETQYF. The CDR3 nucleotides are TGCAGCGTCCAATGGACAGCCCAAGAGACCCAGTACTTC.

The chain is built from TRBV4-1 and TRBJ1-1; D possibly corresponds to TRBD1 (5 bases). Germline lookup yields CDR1 MGHRA and CDR2 YSYEKL. This CDR3 spans 15 amino acids. Trimming removed 3 bases at V and 7 bases at J, with 18 bases between. In DNA form, the CDR3 reads TGCGCCAGCAGCCAGAATAGAATGTATGACAGTGAAGCTTTCTTT. Protein product: CASSQNRMYDSEAFF.

The chain joins TRBV4-2 to TRBJ1-3; the match to TRBD1 covers 7 bases. Germline CDR1 and CDR2: LGHNA and YNFKEQ. J gave up 2 bases and V 3 bases, and 7 bases lay outside the gene matches. This CDR3 spans 16 amino acids. The CDR3 region is CASSHGRQGAGNTIYF. The CDR3, as DNA: TGTGCCAGCAGCCATGGCAGACAGGGAGCTGGAAACACCATATATTTT.

The V call is TRBV7-3, the J call TRBJ2-1, with 8 bases identical to TRBD2. Germline V lookup: CDR1 SGHTA, CDR2 FQGTGA. This CDR3 region has 15 residues. V trimming: 5 bases; J trimming: 3 bases; junction bases outside the gene matches: 6. The CDR3 loop is CASSRSGGDYNEQFF. CDR3 DNA sequence: TGTGCCAGCAGCCGAAGCGGGGGTGACTACAATGAGCAGTTCTTC.

The V call is TRBV7-9, the J call TRBJ1-1; D gene ambiguous. Looked up from germline, CDR1 is SEHNR and CDR2 is FQNEAQ (reference sequence). V lost 4 bases and J 1 base, leaving 10 bases between the germline ends. The CDR3 loop spans 14 amino acids. DNA of the CDR3: TGTGCCAGCAGCTCTTGGGCCCCGAACACTGAAGCTTTCTTT. This translates into CASSSWAPNTEAFF.

With regard to this clone: Other DNA sequences of this sample code for an identical CDR3. This chain connects TRBV18 to TRBJ1-4; D is undetermined. The CDR3 covers 13 residues. Trimming removed 3 bases from V and 2 bases from J, with 4 bases in between. Germline CDR1 KGHSH, CDR2 LQKENI. The chain's CDR3 is CASSPSTNEKLFF. CDR3 in DNA: TGTGCCAGCTCACCTTCCACTAATGAAAAACTGTTTTTT. The entire variable domain, with the rest obtained from reference TRBV18 and TRBJ1-4, is as follows: NAGVMQNPRHLVRRRGQEARLRCSPMKGHSHVYWYRQLPEEGLKFMVYLQKENIIDESGMPKERFSAEFPKEGPSILRIQQVVRGDSAAYFCASSPSTNEKLFFGSGTQLSVL.

The V and J genes are TRBV14 and TRBJ2-7, with 8 positions matching TRBD1. Per germline, CDR1 SGHDN and CDR2 FVKESK. Trimming at V came to 4 bases and at J to 3 bases, leaving 8 bases not matched to a gene. This CDR3 has 15 amino acids. The CDR3 nucleotides read TGTGCCAGCAGCCGACGCCAGGGGGCTGACTACGAGCAGTACTTC. Translating gives CASSRRQGADYEQYF.

The genes are TRBV6-5 and TRBJ1-5; 9 nucleotides match TRBD1. This CDR3 is 15 amino acids long. CDR1 and CDR2 (germline): MNHEY, SVGAGI. Unmatched junction bases numbered 8, after V lost 5 bases and J lost 6 bases. The CDR3 bases are TGTGCCAGCAGTACGGGACAGGGTAGGGGTCAGCCCCAGCATTTT. As protein: CASSTGQGRGQPQHF.

The chain links TRBV4-1 to TRBJ1-6; D call uncertain. The CDR3 has 14 residues. Germline values: CDR1 MGHRA, CDR2 YSYEKL. V dropped 8 bases and J dropped 7 bases, with 15 bases sitting between them. CDR3 sequence reads: CASGNLLGNSPLHF. CDR3 nucleotide sequence: TGCGCCAGCGGGAACCTCCTAGGGAATTCACCCCTCCACTTT.

J is TRBJ2-2 and V is TRBV6-5; 10 nucleotides align to TRBD1. Germline CDR1 and CDR2: MNHEY and SVGAGI. The CDR3 totals 14 residues. V shed 6 bases and J 9 bases; nucleotides not matched to a gene: 7. The CDR3 reads CASRALDRGRELFF. CDR3 DNA sequence: TGTGCCAGCAGAGCCCTCGACAGGGGGCGGGAGCTGTTTTTT.

V gene TRBV2 combines with J gene TRBJ2-1, with 10 bases identical to TRBD1. Germline V CDR1 and CDR2: SNHLY, FYNNEI. This CDR3 is 13 amino acids long. Germline trimming cut 4 bases from V and 6 bases from J; bases unmatched to any gene: 0. The CDR3 here is CASSGDRGNEQFF. In nucleotides, the CDR3 is TGTGCCAGCAGTGGGGACAGGGGCAATGAGCAGTTCTTC.

Concerning this clone: One end of the junction is discordant with germline, which a read error may explain. V usage is TRBV2 and J usage is TRBJ2-5; 7 bases are shared with TRBD2. CDR1 and CDR2 from the germline V gene are SNHLY and FYNNEI. The CDR3 runs 13 residues. The chain's CDR3 is CASSRGLIETLYF. CDR3 bases: TGTGCCAGCAGTAGGGGACTAATAGAGACCCTGTACTTC.